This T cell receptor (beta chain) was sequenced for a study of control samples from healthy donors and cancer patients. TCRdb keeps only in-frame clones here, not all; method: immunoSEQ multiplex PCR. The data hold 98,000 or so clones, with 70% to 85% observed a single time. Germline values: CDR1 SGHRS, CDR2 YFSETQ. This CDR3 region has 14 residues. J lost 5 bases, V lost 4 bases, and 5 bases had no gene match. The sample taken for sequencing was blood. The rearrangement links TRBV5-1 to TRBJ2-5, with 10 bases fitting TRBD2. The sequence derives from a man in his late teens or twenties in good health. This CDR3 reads CASSVTSGRETQYF. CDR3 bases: TGCGCCAGCAGCGTGACTAGCGGGCGGGAGACCCAGTACTTC.